This TCR beta chain was identified during a study of glioma-infiltrating T cells. Study-wide points: Above-expected tissue-blood divergence occurred in all gliomas, most in low-grade ones. Very few CDR3 sequences were shared between tissue and blood.

Germline CDR1 and CDR2: LGHDT and YNNKEL (reference sequence). Trimming removed 7 bases from V and 0 bases from J, with 20 bases in between. The CDR3 loop spans 17 amino acids. Using RNA template, CDR3s of TCR alpha and beta were amplified with iRepertoire arm-PCR. One-step reverse transcription and amplification started from approximately 100-400 ng of tissue mRNA or PBMC total RNA. Via MiXCR, TCRdb re-called the multiplex PCR reads, giving one row per CDR3 protein. The sample records approximately 130,000 distinct CDR3 sequences, under 25% being singletons. Details on this clonotype: Its matching antigen is unknown.

The source material was glioma tissue, nonneoplastic brain tissue, or PBMCs (not recorded which). This receptor was obtained from a human donor with low-grade glioma or glioblastoma, undergoing nonglioma brain surgery, or in good health (not recorded which). The rearrangement links TRBV3-1 to TRBJ2-3; tentative D call: TRBD2 (7 bases). This CDR3 is CASTPTGGAASTDTQYF. In nucleotides, the CDR3 is TGTGCCAGCACCCCGACTGGGGGGGCGGCTAGCACAGATACGCAGTATTTT.